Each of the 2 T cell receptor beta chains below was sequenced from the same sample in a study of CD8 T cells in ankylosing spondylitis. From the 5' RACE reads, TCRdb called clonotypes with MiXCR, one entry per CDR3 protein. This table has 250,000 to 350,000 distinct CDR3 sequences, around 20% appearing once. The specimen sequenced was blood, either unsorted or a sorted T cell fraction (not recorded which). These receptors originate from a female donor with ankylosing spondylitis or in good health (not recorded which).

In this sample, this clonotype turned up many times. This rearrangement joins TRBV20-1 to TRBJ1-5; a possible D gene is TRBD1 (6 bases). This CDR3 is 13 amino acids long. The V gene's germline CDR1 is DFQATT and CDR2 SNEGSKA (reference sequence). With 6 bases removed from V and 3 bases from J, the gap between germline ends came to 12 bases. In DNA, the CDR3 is TGCAGTGCCCCCCCGGGACACAATCAGCCCCAGCATTTT. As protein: CSAPPGHNQPQHF.

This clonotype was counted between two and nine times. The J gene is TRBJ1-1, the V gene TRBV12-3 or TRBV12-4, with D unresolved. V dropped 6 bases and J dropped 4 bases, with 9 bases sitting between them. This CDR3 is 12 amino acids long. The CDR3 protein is CASSRGFTEAFF. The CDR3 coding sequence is TGTGCCAGCAGCCGAGGGTTCACTGAAGCTTTCTTT.